The sequence of this T cell receptor beta chain was determined in a study of blood T cell repertoires in COVID-19. Overall study context: The United States, Italy and Spain supplied acute and convalescent COVID-19 samples. PBMCs, B-cell-depleted T cells, or T cells provided the cDNA or gDNA that made up the material.

As processed by the authors: Estimation of nucleated cell counts was performed using reference gene primer amplification. TCRdb's copy holds only in-frame clones and misses some; the assay was immunoSEQ multiplex PCR. V and J calls and clone size are copied from that table; D and trimming were computed from the DNA. The sample contains around 380,000 clones, roughly 86% of which appear only once. The length of the CDR3 is 15 residues. Per the germline V gene, CDR1 is LGHDT and CDR2 is YNNKEL (reference sequence). V lost 5 bases and J 6 bases, leaving 20 bases between the germline ends. The source material was peripheral blood. The source of this sequence is a human donor with acute or convalescent COVID-19. The donor label of this sample is uncertain. The genes are TRBV3-1 (or the pseudogene TRBV3-2) and TRBJ2-7, with a weak D call TRBD2 (6 bases). The CDR3 DNA reads TGTGCCAGCAGCTTAATAGCGGTGGGCCCCAGCGAGCAGTACTTC. It encodes CASSLIAVGPSEQYF.